This T cell receptor beta chain was identified during a study of CD8 T cells in ankylosing spondylitis. The V end was cut by 1 base, the J end by 2 bases, with 6 bases between. Germline CDR1 reads SGHRS; CDR2 reads YFSETQ. The CDR3 is 13 residues long. This clonotype was detected only a few times. TCRdb used MiXCR to reprocess the 5' RACE reads, holding one entry per CDR3 protein. The sample includes hundreds of thousands of distinct CDR3 sequences, 20% of them seen just once. The sequencing sample was made of blood, either unsorted or a sorted T cell fraction (not recorded which). This chain uses TRBV5-1 with TRBJ1-2; D not resolved. This clonotype was sampled from a male donor with ankylosing spondylitis or in good health (not recorded which). The CDR3 loop reads CASSLTPNYGYTF. DNA for the CDR3: TGCGCCAGCAGCTTGACACCCAACTATGGCTACACCTTC.